This T cell receptor beta chain was sequenced in a study of early T cells in non-severe SARS-CoV-2 infection. Overall study: Bulk RNA isolated from unsorted whole blood underwent sequencing; chains were not paired. Findings and caveats of the study: Matches to VDJdb favored anti-spike CD8 responses and missed private and CD4 specificities.

Attachment of unique molecular identifiers to individual cDNA molecules was performed. MiXCR, applied by TCRdb to the 5' RACE reads, yields one record per CDR3 protein. The sample has 57,000 or so distinct CDR3 sequences; about 12% are singletons. V dropped 0 bases and J dropped 9; count of bases not matched to a gene: 14. This CDR3 comprises 17 residues. Germline CDR1 reads SGDLS; CDR2 reads YYNGEE. This clonotype was seen a handful of times. Its target is unknown. The receptor comes from an adult who was a healthcare worker with PCR-confirmed SARS-CoV-2 infection or an uninfected control (not recorded which). Sequenced sample: whole blood. The chain links TRBV9 to TRBJ1-4, with 7 bases matching TRBD1. CDR3 region: CASSVAPGTALGKKLFF. The CDR3 DNA sequence: TGTGCCAGCAGCGTAGCCCCGGGGACAGCCCTCGGCAAAAAACTGTTTTTT.